The 14 T cell receptor beta chains below were found in one sample sequenced in a study of T cells in Graves' hyperthyroidism and ophthalmopathy. Amplified TCR beta CDR3 regions derived from RNA transcripts. RT-PCR in the first round (using the HTBI primer set) targeted the TCR CDR3. MiXCR was run by TCRdb on the multiplex PCR reads, yielding one entry per CDR3 protein. Here the sample spans about 540,000 distinct CDR3 sequences, roughly 50% being singletons. Sequenced sample: peripheral blood or thyroid tissue (not recorded which). Receptor source: a woman aged 18-30 years with Graves' hyperthyroidism.

About this clonotype itself: Possible read error: a much larger clone is one base away. V usage is TRBV11-2 and J usage is TRBJ1-1; unclear D gene. CDR1 SGHAT and CDR2 FQNNGV come from the germline V gene. The CDR3 contains 14 residues. DNA of the CDR3: TGTGCCTGCAGCTCCAGGTTCATGAACACTGAAGCTTTCTTT. Translation: CACSSRFMNTEAFF.

CDR3 DNA: TGTGCCAGCAGTAAGGCCGTAAGGAATGAAGCTTTCTTT. Protein product: CASSKAVRNEAFF. The rearrangement links TRBV6-5 to TRBJ1-1; D is uncertain. The length of the CDR3 is 13 residues. Germline V gene data show CDR1 as MNHEY and CDR2 as SVGAGI. Trimming took 5 bases from V and 7 from J, leaving 14 bases between them.

V gene TRBV6-5 combines with J gene TRBJ1-2; D gene uncertain. V was cut by 5 bases and J by 8 bases, with 12 bases left in between. The CDR3 has 12 amino acids. Germline V gene data show CDR1 as MNHEY and CDR2 as SVGAGI. CDR3 protein: CASSRGLAGYTF. The CDR3 coding sequence is TGTGCCAGCAGTCGAGGACTAGCGGGCTACACCTTC.

The gene calls are TRBV6-1 and TRBJ2-5, with unresolved D. Per germline, CDR1 MNHNS and CDR2 SASEGT. V gave up 6 bases and J gave up 1 base, with 21 bases separating them. This CDR3 contains 17 residues. CDR3 sequence reads: CASSWPGSLQLQETQYF. The CDR3, as DNA: TGTGCCAGCAGCTGGCCCGGTTCTCTCCAACTCCAAGAGACCCAGTACTTC.

This clonotype was observed a few times. The V and J genes are TRBV20-1 and TRBJ2-5; D uncertain. The CDR3 sequence is 13 residues long. CDR1 is DFQATT, CDR2 SNEGSKA, per germline (reference sequence). V shed 5 bases and J shed 4 bases, with 14 bases lying between them. CDR3 sequence: CSALTDQPETQYF. The CDR3 DNA is TGCAGTGCTCTAACCGACCAACCAGAGACCCAGTACTTC.

This clonotype has at least ten counts. The chain links TRBV10-3 to TRBJ1-1, with D possibly matching TRBD1 (5 bases). The germline V and J ends were trimmed by 10 bases and 1 base, with 10 bases remaining between them. Germline V lookup: CDR1 ENHRY, CDR2 SYGVKD. The CDR3 length is 12 residues. CDR3 nucleotide sequence: TGTGCCACGGATCAGGGGAACACTGAAGCTTTCTTT. Encoded protein: CATDQGNTEAFF.

The chain employs TRBV5-1 and TRBJ1-2, with TRBD1 as a possible D gene (6 bases). The germline CDR1 and CDR2 sequences are SGHRS and YFSETQ. V was cut by 7 bases and J by 12 bases, with 13 bases left in between. This CDR3 region has 10 residues. The DNA for the CDR3 is TGCGCCAGCTATACAGGGATGAACACCTTC. This codes for CASYTGMNTF.

This chain joins TRBV6-5 and TRBJ2-7; D remains ambiguous. CDR3 length: 13 residues. Trimming took off 4 bases at V and 5 bases at J, with 12 bases between the two ends. CDR1 and CDR2 from the germline V gene are MNHEY and SVGAGI. CDR3 nucleotides: TGTGCCAGCAGTTCCCCTGCGGAGCACGAGCAGTACTTC. This translates into CASSSPAEHEQYF.

The rearrangement links TRBV20-1 to TRBJ2-2; no definite D call. V lost 5 bases, J lost 0 bases, and 10 bases lay in between. The CDR3 covers 14 residues. Per the germline V gene, CDR1 is DFQATT and CDR2 is SNEGSKA (reference sequence). The CDR3 loop reads CSAQTYANTGELFF. The CDR3 region has the DNA TGCAGTGCTCAGACCTACGCGAACACCGGGGAGCTGTTTTTT.

A few counts support this clonotype. The chain links TRBV12-3 or TRBV12-4 to TRBJ2-7; possibly TRBD1 or TRBD2 for D (5 bases each). This CDR3 region has 14 residues. Deletions cut 6 bases from V and 1 base from J, with 13 bases between. The CDR3, as DNA: TGTGCCAGCAGCGGTAGGGACGGATCCTACGAGCAGTACTTC. Its translation is CASSGRDGSYEQYF.

The chain carries TRBV10-3 and TRBJ1-6; D is unresolved. Trimming shortened V by 2 bases and J by 4 bases, and 12 bases separated the two germline ends. The CDR3 consists of 16 residues. CDR1 is ENHRY, CDR2 SYGVKD, per germline. CDR3 region: CAISEGTGTYNSPLHF. CDR3 nucleotide sequence: TGTGCCATCAGTGAGGGTACGGGAACTTATAATTCACCCCTCCACTTT.

The rearrangement uses TRBV25-1 and TRBJ1-6; no reliable D call. The germline V and J ends were trimmed by 6 bases and 0 bases, with 12 bases remaining between them. Germline assignment: CDR1 MGHDK and CDR2 SYGVNS. The CDR3 runs 16 residues. The CDR3 region is CASSDFLSSYNSPLHF. The CDR3, as DNA: TGTGCCAGCAGCGACTTCTTAAGCTCCTATAATTCACCCCTCCACTTT.

This clonotype has just one count. The gene calls are TRBV4-3 and TRBJ2-5, with 9 bases fitting TRBD1. With V trimmed by 6 bases and J by 2 bases, 7 bases remained unmatched. The CDR3 runs 15 residues. Germline values: CDR1 LGHNA, CDR2 YSLEER. The CDR3 region has the DNA TGCGCCAGCAGTACGGGACAGGGTGGTCAAGAGACCCAGTACTTC. Encoded protein: CASSTGQGGQETQYF.

This clonotype was seen more than once but under ten times. The gene calls are TRBV12-3 or TRBV12-4 and TRBJ1-3; no clear D. Trimming removed 7 bases at V and 0 bases at J, with 10 bases between. The CDR3 is 14 amino acids. For the CDR3, the DNA is TGTGCCAGCACCTTCCTCAACTCTGGAAACACCATATATTTT. This encodes CASTFLNSGNTIYF.